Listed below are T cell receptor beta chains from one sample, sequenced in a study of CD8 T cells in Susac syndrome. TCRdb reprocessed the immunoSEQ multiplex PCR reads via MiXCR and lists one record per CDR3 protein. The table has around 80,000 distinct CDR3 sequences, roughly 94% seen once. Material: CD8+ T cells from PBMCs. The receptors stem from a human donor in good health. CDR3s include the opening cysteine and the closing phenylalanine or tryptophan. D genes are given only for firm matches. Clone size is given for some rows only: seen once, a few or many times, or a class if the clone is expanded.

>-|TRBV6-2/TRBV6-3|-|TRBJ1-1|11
CASRGSAEAFF
TGTGCCAGCCGGGGCTCGGCCGAAGCTTTCTTT
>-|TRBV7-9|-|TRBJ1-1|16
CASSLVPTLEDTEAFF
TGTGCCAGCAGCTTAGTGCCGACCCTGGAGGACACTGAAGCTTTCTTT
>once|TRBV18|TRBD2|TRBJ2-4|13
CASSSGRVDIQYF
TGTGCCAGCTCATCAGGGAGGGTGGACATTCAGTACTTC
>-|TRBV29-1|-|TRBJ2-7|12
CSVEVKNYEQYF
TGCAGCGTTGAAGTCAAGAACTACGAGCAGTACTTC
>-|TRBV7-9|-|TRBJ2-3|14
CASSLGHLGDTQYF
TGTGCCAGCAGCTTAGGGCACCTAGGGGATACGCAGTATTTT
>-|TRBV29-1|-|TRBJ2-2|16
CSVEDLGPENTGELFF
TGCAGCGTTGAAGATCTGGGACCAGAAAACACCGGGGAGCTGTTTTTT
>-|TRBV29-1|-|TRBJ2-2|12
CSVFRDTGELFF
TGCAGCGTTTTCCGAGACACCGGGGAGCTGTTTTTT
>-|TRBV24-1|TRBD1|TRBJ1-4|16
CATSDGAGGENEKLFF
TGTGCCACCAGTGATGGGGCAGGGGGTGAAAATGAAAAACTGTTTTTT
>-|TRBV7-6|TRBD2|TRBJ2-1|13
CASSFSGSSEQFF
TGTGCCAGCAGCTTTAGCGGGAGCAGCGAGCAGTTCTTC
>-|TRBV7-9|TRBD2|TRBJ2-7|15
CASSSGTSGAHEQYF
TGTGCCAGCAGCTCCGGGACTAGCGGGGCCCACGAGCAGTACTTC
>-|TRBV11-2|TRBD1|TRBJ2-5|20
CASSSRGSDVGDRAWETQYF
TGTGCCAGCAGCTCCCGGGGATCGGACGTGGGGGACAGGGCATGGGAGACCCAGTACTTC
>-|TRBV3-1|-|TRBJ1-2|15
CASSPTTTPGYGYTF
TGTGCCAGCAGCCCAACGACCACTCCCGGCTATGGCTACACCTTC
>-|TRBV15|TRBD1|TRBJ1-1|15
CATSRPRTGGNPAFF
TGTGCCACCAGCAGACCGAGGACAGGGGGGAATCCGGCTTTCTTT
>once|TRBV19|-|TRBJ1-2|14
CASSIGTASVGYTF
TGTGCCAGTAGTATAGGGACAGCTTCGGTTGGCTACACCTTC
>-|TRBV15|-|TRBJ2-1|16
CATSSFGSRSYNEQFF
TGTGCCACCAGCAGCTTCGGCAGCCGCTCCTACAATGAGCAGTTCTTC
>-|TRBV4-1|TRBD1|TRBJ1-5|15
CASSQRQGGNQPQHF
TGCGCCAGCAGCCAGAGACAGGGAGGCAATCAGCCCCAGCATTTT
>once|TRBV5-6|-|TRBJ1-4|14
CASSPGTGYEKLFF
TGTGCCAGCAGCCCCGGGACCGGGTATGAAAAACTGTTTTTT
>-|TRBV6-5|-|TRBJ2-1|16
CASSYWQGIHGNEQFF
TGTGCCAGCAGTTACTGGCAGGGGATACACGGGAATGAGCAGTTCTTC
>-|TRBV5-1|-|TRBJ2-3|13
CASSLMSTDTQYF
TGCGCCAGCAGCTTGATGAGCACAGATACGCAGTATTTT
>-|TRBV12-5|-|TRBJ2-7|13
CASGADSPYEQYF
TGTGCTAGTGGAGCGGACAGCCCCTACGAGCAGTACTTC
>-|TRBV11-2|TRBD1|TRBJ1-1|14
CASSSPGGNTEAFF
TGTGCCAGCAGCTCACCAGGGGGGAACACTGAAGCTTTCTTT
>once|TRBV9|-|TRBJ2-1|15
CASSPLIQPLNEQFF
TGTGCCAGCAGCCCCCTCATTCAGCCACTCAATGAGCAGTTCTTC
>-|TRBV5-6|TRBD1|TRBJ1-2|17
CASSKTGTGQGNYGYTF
TGTGCCAGCAGCAAAACCGGGACGGGACAGGGGAACTATGGCTACACCTTC
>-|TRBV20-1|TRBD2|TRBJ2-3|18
CSASGLAGGGESTDTQYF
TGCAGTGCTTCCGGACTAGCGGGGGGCGGAGAGAGCACAGATACGCAGTATTTT
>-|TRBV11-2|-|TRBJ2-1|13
CASSLVHDNEQFF
TGTGCCAGCAGCTTAGTGCACGACAATGAGCAGTTCTTC
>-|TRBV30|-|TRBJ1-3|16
CAWRDILKESGNTIYF
TGTGCCTGGAGGGATATCCTGAAGGAATCTGGAAACACCATATATTTT
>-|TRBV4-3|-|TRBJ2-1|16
CASSQDRGGGYNEQFF
TGCGCCAGCAGCCAAGATCGAGGAGGCGGCTACAATGAGCAGTTCTTC
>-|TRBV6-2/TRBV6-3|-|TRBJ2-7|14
CASKGRQGLWEQYF
TGTGCCAGCAAGGGTCGTCAGGGTTTGTGGGAGCAGTACTTC
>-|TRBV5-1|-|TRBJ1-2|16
CASSADPAALYYGYTF
TGCGCCAGCAGCGCGGACCCTGCAGCGTTATACTATGGCTACACCTTC
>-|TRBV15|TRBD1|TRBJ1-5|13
CATGQGGNQPQHF
TGTGCCACCGGACAGGGGGGCAATCAGCCCCAGCATTTT
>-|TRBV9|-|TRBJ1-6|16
CASSAYDTRNNSPLHF
TGTGCCAGCAGCGCGTATGACACGAGGAACAATTCACCCCTCCACTTT
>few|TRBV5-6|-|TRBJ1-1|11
CASSRSTEAFF
TGTGCCAGCAGCCGTTCTACTGAAGCTTTCTTT
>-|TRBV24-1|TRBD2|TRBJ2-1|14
CATSGLAGDNEQFF
TGTGCCACCAGTGGGTTAGCGGGGGACAATGAGCAGTTCTTC